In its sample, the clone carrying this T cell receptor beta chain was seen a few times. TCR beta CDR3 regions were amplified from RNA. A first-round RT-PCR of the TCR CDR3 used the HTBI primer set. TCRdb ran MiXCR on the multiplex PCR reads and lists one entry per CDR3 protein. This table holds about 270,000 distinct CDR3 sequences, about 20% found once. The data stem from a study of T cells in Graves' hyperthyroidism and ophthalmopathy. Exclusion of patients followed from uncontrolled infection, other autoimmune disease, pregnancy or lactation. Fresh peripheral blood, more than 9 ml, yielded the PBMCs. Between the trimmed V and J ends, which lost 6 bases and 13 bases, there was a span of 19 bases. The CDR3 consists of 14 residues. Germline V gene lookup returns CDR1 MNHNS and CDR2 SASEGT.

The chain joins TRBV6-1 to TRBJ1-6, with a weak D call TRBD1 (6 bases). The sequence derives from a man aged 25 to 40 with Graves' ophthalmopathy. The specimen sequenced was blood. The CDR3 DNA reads TGTGCCAGCAGCCCCCCGGCCGGGGGCCGGCCCCTCCACTTT. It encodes CASSPPAGGRPLHF.